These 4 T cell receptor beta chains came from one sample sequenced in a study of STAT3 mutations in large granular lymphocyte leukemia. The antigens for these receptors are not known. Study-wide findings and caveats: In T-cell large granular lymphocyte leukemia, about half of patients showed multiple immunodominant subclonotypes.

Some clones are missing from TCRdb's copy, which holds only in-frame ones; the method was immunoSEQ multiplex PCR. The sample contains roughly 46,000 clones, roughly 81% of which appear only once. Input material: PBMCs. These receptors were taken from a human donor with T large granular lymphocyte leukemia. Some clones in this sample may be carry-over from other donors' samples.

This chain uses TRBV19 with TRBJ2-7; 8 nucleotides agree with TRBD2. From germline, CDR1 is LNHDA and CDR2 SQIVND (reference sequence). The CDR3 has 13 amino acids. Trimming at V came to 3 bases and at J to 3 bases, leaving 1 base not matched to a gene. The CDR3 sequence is CASSITSGYEQYF. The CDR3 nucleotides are TGTGCCAGTAGTATTACTAGCGGCTACGAGCAGTACTTC.

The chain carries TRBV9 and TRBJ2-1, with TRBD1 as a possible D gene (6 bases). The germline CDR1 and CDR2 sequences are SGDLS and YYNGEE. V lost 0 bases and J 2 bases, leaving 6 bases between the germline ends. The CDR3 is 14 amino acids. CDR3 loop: CASSVGDTYNEQFF. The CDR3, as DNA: TGTGCCAGCAGCGTAGGGGACACCTACAATGAGCAGTTCTTC. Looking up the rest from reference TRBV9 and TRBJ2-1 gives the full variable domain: DSGVTQTPKHLITATGQRVTLRCSPRSGDLSVYWYQQSLDQGLQFLIQYYNGEERAKGNILERFSAQQFPDLHSELNLSSLELGDSALYFCASSVGDTYNEQFFGPGTRLTVL.

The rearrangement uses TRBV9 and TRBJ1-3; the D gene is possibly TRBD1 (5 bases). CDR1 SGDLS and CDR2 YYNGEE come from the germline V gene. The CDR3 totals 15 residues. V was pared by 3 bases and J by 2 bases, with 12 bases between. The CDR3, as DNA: TGTGCCAGCAGCGACCCTCCGGGGGCTGGAAACACCATATATTTT. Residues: CASSDPPGAGNTIYF.

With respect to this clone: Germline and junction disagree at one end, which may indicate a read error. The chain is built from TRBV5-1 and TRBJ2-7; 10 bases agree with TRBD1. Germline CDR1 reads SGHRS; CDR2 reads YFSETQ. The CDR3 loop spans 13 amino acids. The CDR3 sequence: CASSSRDRGGWDF. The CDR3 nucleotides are TGCGCCAGCAGCTCCCGGGACAGGGGAGGTTGGGACTTC.